Below, 30 T cell receptor beta chains from the same sample are listed, as sequenced in a study of blood T cells in healthy people across ages. The use of a sample-barcoded 5' primer and a J-beta primer mix characterized a second PCR of roughly 7 to 11 cycles. TCRdb reprocessed the 5' RACE reads with MiXCR, giving one entry per CDR3 protein. The sample yields fewer than 1,000,000 distinct CDR3 sequences, 35% to 50% seen once. Sequenced sample: blood. All receptors derive from a man at least 80 years old in good health.

This clonotype was seen more than once but under ten times. V gene TRBV14 combines with J gene TRBJ2-4; 9 bases match TRBD1. This CDR3 has 18 amino acids. Germline CDR1 and CDR2: SGHDN and FVKESK. J gave up 0 bases and V 1 base, and 7 bases lay outside the gene matches. The CDR3 loop is CASSQAGQGGLAKNIQYF. The CDR3 DNA follows: TGTGCCAGCAGCCAAGCGGGACAGGGCGGGCTAGCCAAAAACATTCAGTACTTC.

In its sample, this clonotype was seen a few times. This sequence joins TRBV5-1 and TRBJ2-5, with TRBD2 matching 7 bases. The CDR3 is 14 amino acids. Trimming cost V 4 bases and J 1 base; bases outside gene matches: 4. CDR1 is SGHRS, CDR2 YFSETQ, per germline. CDR3 sequence: CASSPGTIQETQYF. Written as DNA, the CDR3 is TGCGCCAGCAGCCCGGGGACTATCCAAGAGACCCAGTACTTC.

There are a few counts of this clonotype. CDR3 amino acids: CASSEAPDRGRWETQYF. CDR3 nucleotide sequence: TGTGCCAGCAGTGAAGCGCCTGATCGGGGTCGCTGGGAGACCCAGTACTTC. The V gene is TRBV6-1, the J gene TRBJ2-7; tentatively, D is TRBD2 (5 bases). The J call may be incorrect, as the DNA end agrees better with TRBJ2-5. This CDR3 has 17 amino acids. CDR1 and CDR2 (germline): MNHNS, SASEGT.

This clonotype was seen only once. The CDR3 DNA follows: TGTGCCAGCGGAGAATTTCGGAATCAGCCCCAGCATTTT. Protein product: CASGEFRNQPQHF. The rearrangement joins TRBV12-3 or TRBV12-4 to TRBJ1-5; D gene uncertain. Deletions cut 8 bases from V and 4 bases from J, with 12 bases between. The CDR3 is 13 residues long.

The V call is TRBV27, the J call TRBJ2-1; D is perhaps TRBD1 (7 bases). CDR3 size: 14 residues. V lost 5 bases to trimming and J lost 9 bases, with 17 bases between them. CDR1 and CDR2 (germline): MNHEY, SMNVEV (reference sequence). CDR3 sequence: CASSLQGGGGEQFF. For the CDR3, the DNA is TGTGCCAGCAGTCTTCAGGGGGGCGGAGGTGAGCAGTTCTTC.

This clonotype was detected only a few times. This rearrangement joins TRBV9 to TRBJ2-7, with D possibly matching TRBD1 (5 bases). CDR3 length: 14 residues. Germline-derived CDR1 and CDR2 are SGDLS and YYNGEE. V was shortened by 0 bases and J by 6 bases, with 13 bases between the two germline ends. CDR3 bases: TGTGCCAGCAGCGTAGATCCCGTGGGGCCCGAGCAGTACTTC. This gives the protein CASSVDPVGPEQYF.

The chain employs TRBV27 and TRBJ2-7, with no clear D. Trimming cost V 6 bases and J 2 bases, with 20 bases left between them. The length of the CDR3 is 16 residues. The germline gives CDR1 MNHEY, CDR2 SMNVEV (reference sequence). CDR3 protein: CASSSIAGGFPYEQYF. The CDR3 region has the DNA TGTGCCAGCAGCTCTATCGCTGGCGGTTTTCCCTACGAGCAGTACTTC.

This clonotype was recorded a few times. The chain recombines TRBV29-1 with TRBJ2-1, with D maybe TRBD1 (5 bases). Trimming took 5 bases from V and 5 from J, leaving 10 bases between them. Germline CDR1 and CDR2: SQVTM and ANQGSEA. This CDR3 comprises 12 residues. The CDR3 DNA follows: TGCAGCGTTTCAAGACAGAACAATGAGCAGTTCTTC. This encodes CSVSRQNNEQFF.

J is TRBJ2-3 and V is TRBV4-3, with TRBD2 matching over 7 bases. CDR1 LGHNA and CDR2 YSLEER come from the germline V gene. The junction had 12 bases not matched to a gene; V was cut back by 0 bases and J by 6 bases. This CDR3 has 17 amino acids. CDR3 region: CASSQDRGGSAPDTQYF. Written as DNA, the CDR3 is TGCGCCAGCAGCCAAGATCGAGGCGGGAGTGCCCCGGATACGCAGTATTTT.

This chain uses TRBV4-2 with TRBJ2-2, with 10 bases identical to TRBD1. Germline V gene data show CDR1 as LGHNA and CDR2 as YNFKEQ. The length of the CDR3 is 17 residues. V lost 1 base to trimming and J lost 4 bases; unmatched junction nucleotides: 6. The DNA of the CDR3 is TGTGCCAGCAGCCAAGTAAGACAGGGGGCTGGCACCGGGGAGCTGTTTTTT. Translating gives CASSQVRQGAGTGELFF.

The CDR3 DNA is TGCAGTGCCAGGCATGCTAGCGGGAGAGAGACCCAGTACTTC. This translates into CSARHASGRETQYF. The V and J genes are TRBV20-1 and TRBJ2-5, with 10 bases lining up with TRBD2. The length of the CDR3 is 14 residues. The V gene's germline CDR1 is DFQATT and CDR2 SNEGSKA (reference sequence). V shed 6 bases and J 4 bases; nucleotides not matched to a gene: 8.

The V and J genes are TRBV6-2 or TRBV6-3 and TRBJ2-3; 16 bases are shared with TRBD2. The J call may be in error: the DNA end matches TRBJ2-7 better. CDR1 MNHEY and CDR2 SVGEGT come from the germline V gene. CDR3 size: 16 residues. CDR3 protein: CASSRGLAGGHNEQYF. Here the CDR3 DNA reads TGTGCCAGCAGTAGGGGACTAGCGGGAGGGCACAATGAGCAGTACTTC.

This chain links TRBV4-1 with TRBJ2-7; 10 bases are a match to TRBD2. V trimming: 0 bases; J trimming: 4 bases; junction bases outside the gene matches: 3. In germline, CDR1 is MGHRA, CDR2 YSYEKL. The CDR3 covers 15 residues. CDR3 coding DNA: TGCGCCAGCAGCCAAGAGTCTAGCGGGAGTTACGAGCAGTACTTC. It specifies CASSQESSGSYEQYF.

A remark on this clonotype: A read error may be the cause here, since a much bigger clone is one base away. The genes are TRBV6-1 and TRBJ2-1; D is unclear. Germline CDR1 is MNHNS and CDR2 is SASEGT. The CDR3 runs 14 residues. CDR3 in DNA: TGTGCCGGCAGTTCCCTAAGCTCCTACAATGAGCAGTTCTTC. Translated: CAGSSLSSYNEQFF.

The chain employs TRBV29-1 and TRBJ2-5, with D maybe TRBD1 (5 bases). Gene TRBJ2-7 matches the end of the DNA better, so the J call may be wrong. The CDR3 loop spans 11 amino acids. Germline CDR1 and CDR2: SQVTM and ANQGSEA. The CDR3 is CSALGPYEQYF. CDR3 sequence (DNA): TGCAGCGCCCTGGGGCCCTACGAGCAGTACTTC.

The V and J genes are TRBV18 and TRBJ2-1; no clear D. The DNA end is more similar to TRBJ2-7, so the J call may be wrong. Germline V gene sequence: CDR1 KGHSH, CDR2 LQKENI. The CDR3 loop spans 15 amino acids. This chain's CDR3 is CASSPIRTAYNEQYF. The CDR3, as DNA: TGTGCCAGCTCACCAATCAGAACCGCCTACAATGAGCAGTACTTC.

The V call is TRBV29-1, the J call TRBJ2-5; 7 bases fit TRBD2. The CDR3 is made up of 12 amino acids. V shed 7 bases and J 11 bases; nucleotides not matched to a gene: 13. Germline V lookup: CDR1 SQVTM, CDR2 ANQGSEA. The CDR3 spells CSAGLELGEQYF. CDR3 nucleotides: TGCAGCGCCGGACTAGAGCTCGGTGAGCAGTACTTC.

This rearrangement joins TRBV19 to TRBJ2-7; 11 bases are a match to TRBD2. The J call may be incorrect, as the DNA end agrees better with TRBJ2-4. Per germline, CDR1 LNHDA and CDR2 SQIVND (reference sequence). The CDR3 length is 17 residues. Here the CDR3 DNA reads TGTGCCAGTAGTATGGCATCGGTGGCTAGCGGGAGGAACATTCAGTACTTC. Amino acids: CASSMASVASGRNIQYF.

The chain recombines TRBV7-9 with TRBJ2-4, with D perhaps matching TRBD2 (6 bases). V gave up 1 base and J gave up 0 bases, with 13 bases separating them. The length of the CDR3 is 17 residues. Germline-derived CDR1 and CDR2 are SEHNR and FQNEAQ (reference sequence). In nucleotides, the CDR3 is TGTGCCAGCAGCTTAGGTTCGGGAGCCCAAGCCAAAAACATTCAGTACTTC. It encodes CASSLGSGAQAKNIQYF.

The sample holds many counts of this clonotype. The chain employs TRBV5-6 and TRBJ2-7, with unresolved D. Trimming removed 3 bases from V and 6 bases from J, with 7 bases in between. The germline V gene encodes CDR1 SGHDT and CDR2 YYEEEE. The CDR3 covers 11 residues. CDR3 residues: CASSSRIEQYF. The CDR3 DNA is TGTGCCAGCAGCTCTAGGATCGAGCAGTACTTC.

In its sample, this clonotype was seen once. The chain is built from TRBV6-1 and TRBJ2-1, with TRBD1 matching 9 bases. The trim removed 5 bases at V and 8 bases at J, leaving 4 bases unmatched. This CDR3 has 13 residues. In germline, CDR1 is MNHNS, CDR2 SASEGT. CDR3 sequence (DNA): TGTGCCAGCAGTCGGGACAGGGAGCATGAGCAGTTCTTC. Its translation: CASSRDREHEQFF.

About this clonotype itself: This sequence may be a read error, since a much larger clone differs from it by one base. J is TRBJ2-5 and V is TRBV7-2; 9 bases are shared with TRBD2. Germline CDR1 SGHTA, CDR2 FQGNSA. With V trimmed by 2 bases and J by 11 bases, 12 bases remained unmatched. This CDR3 is built from 15 residues. CDR3 loop: CASSLTSGQNNEQYF. DNA for the CDR3: TGTGCCAGCAGCTTAACTAGCGGGCAGAACAATGAGCAGTACTTC.

The rearrangement links TRBV18 to TRBJ2-5; 7 bases match TRBD1. This CDR3 has 16 amino acids. The V gene end was trimmed by 3 bases and the J gene end by 11 bases; junction bases not matched to a gene: 18. Germline V gene sequence: CDR1 KGHSH, CDR2 LQKENI. The CDR3 spells CASSPAWDSNYNEQYF. CDR3 sequence (DNA): TGTGCCAGCTCACCTGCTTGGGACAGCAACTACAATGAGCAGTACTTC. Complete variable domain (other parts from reference TRBV18 and TRBJ2-5): NAGVMQNPRHLVRRRGQEARLRCSPMKGHSHVYWYRQLPEEGLKFMVYLQKENIIDESGMPKERFSAEFPKEGPSILRIQQVVRGDSAAYFCASSPAWDSNYNEQYFGPGTRLLVL.

The chain joins TRBV24-1 to TRBJ2-3; 9 bases are shared with TRBD2. Germline V gene sequence: CDR1 KGHDR, CDR2 SFDVKD. The ends lost 5 bases at V and 2 bases at J; junction bases unmatched: 7. This CDR3 is built from 16 residues. As DNA, the CDR3 is TGTGCCACCAGTGGATCTAGCGGGAACCCCACAGATACGCAGTATTTT. Its translation is CATSGSSGNPTDTQYF.

The rearrangement links TRBV29-1 to TRBJ1-1; D might be TRBD1 (5 bases). Germline V gene sequence: CDR1 SQVTM, CDR2 ANQGSEA. CDR3 length: 12 amino acids. Trimming took 3 bases from V and 5 from J, leaving 10 bases between them. CDR3 loop: CSVEKGLTEAFF. The CDR3 nucleotides are TGCAGCGTTGAGAAGGGGTTAACTGAAGCTTTCTTT.

The rearrangement links TRBV2 to TRBJ2-7; 7 bases agree with TRBD2. Germline trimming cut 10 bases from V and 7 bases from J; bases unmatched to any gene: 19. CDR1 and CDR2 from the germline V gene are SNHLY and FYNNEI. The CDR3 totals 15 residues. As DNA, the CDR3 is TGTGCCAACTCCCCGGTGGGAGGGCCCGTTAATGAGCAGTACTTC. It codes for CANSPVGGPVNEQYF.

The table lists this clonotype with a few counts. The CDR3 DNA reads TGCAGTGCTAGTGTGGGAGGGCTGGCTGAGCAGTTCTTC. Translated: CSASVGGLAEQFF. The chain uses TRBV20-1 and TRBJ2-1, with 7 bases that match TRBD2. Trimming at V came to 3 bases and at J to 9 bases, leaving 8 bases not matched to a gene. The CDR3 covers 13 residues. Germline V gives CDR1 DFQATT, CDR2 SNEGSKA (reference sequence).

The chain carries TRBV5-1 and TRBJ2-4; 11 bases are a match to TRBD2. With 1 base clipped from V and 3 bases from J, the junction kept 9 bases outside the gene matches. Germline assignment: CDR1 SGHRS and CDR2 YFSETQ. This CDR3 is 18 amino acids long. As DNA, the CDR3 is TGCGCCAGCAGCTTGCTAGCGGGAGGACGGGGAGGCAAAAACATTCAGTACTTC. Translating it yields CASSLLAGGRGGKNIQYF.

The CDR3 DNA follows: TGTGCCAGCAGCTCGAGCAGGGGTGTCCTAGACAATGAGCAGTTCTTC. Its translation is CASSSSRGVLDNEQFF. V is TRBV11-1 and J is TRBJ2-1; a weak D match, TRBD1 (6 bases). Germline loops: CDR1 SGHAT, CDR2 FQDESV (reference sequence). Trimming removed 4 bases at V and 5 bases at J, with 18 bases between. The CDR3 has 16 residues.

The genes are TRBV30 and TRBJ1-1, with D possibly TRBD1 on 6 matching bases. Germline-derived CDR1 and CDR2 are GTSNPN and SVGIG (reference sequence). This CDR3 is built from 13 residues. V shed 4 bases and J shed 7 bases, with 16 bases lying between them. The CDR3 coding sequence is TGTGCCTGGACGCGGATCAGGGGCGGTGAAGCTTTCTTT. It translates to CAWTRIRGGEAFF.